Below are 7 T cell receptor beta chains sequenced from a single sample in a study of regulatory T cells in long-lasting Graves disease. CDR3 regions were amplified by Arm-PCR using iRepertoire HTBI primers to build TCR beta libraries. TCRdb called the multiplex PCR reads again in MiXCR, with one record for every CDR3 protein. The profile shows 450,000 to 650,000 distinct CDR3 sequences, 15% to 20% of them singletons. Stated time point: newly diagnosed GD, antithyroid drugs for less than 3 months. TCR sequences were obtained from RNA taken from PBMCs. The sample was also linked to a second study, of T cells in Graves' hyperthyroidism and ophthalmopathy.

The sample consisted of peripheral blood mononuclear cells (PBMCs), taken at new diagnosis, from a patient treated with antithyroid drugs. These receptors all come from a woman in her forties or fifties with Graves disease.

This clonotype occurred many times. The chain couples TRBV30 to TRBJ1-2; the D gene is possibly TRBD1 (5 bases). The CDR3 consists of 14 residues. The germline CDR1 and CDR2 sequences are GTSNPN and SVGIG (reference sequence). Trimming took 2 bases from V and 7 from J, leaving 17 bases between them. The CDR3: CAWSWGPDFSGYTF. The CDR3 nucleotides read TGTGCCTGGAGTTGGGGCCCCGATTTCAGTGGCTACACCTTC. Using reference TRBV30 and TRBJ1-2 for the parts outside the CDR3, the full variable domain is SQTIHQWPATLVQPVGSPLSLECTVEGTSNPNLYWYRQAAGRGLQLLFYSVGIGQISSEVPQNLSASRPQDRQFILSSKKLLLSDSGFYLCAWSWGPDFSGYTFGSGTRLTVV.

This chain uses TRBV7-8 with TRBJ1-4, with D perhaps matching TRBD1 (6 bases). The length of the CDR3 is 16 residues. Germline V CDR1 and CDR2: SGHVS, FQNEAQ. The V end was cut by 2 bases, the J end by 3 bases, with 13 bases between. The CDR3 reads CASSLSPGGSNEKLFF. The CDR3 bases are TGTGCCAGCAGCTTAAGCCCGGGGGGCTCTAATGAAAAACTGTTTTTT.

This clonotype was recorded many times. The CDR3 bases are TGTGCCAGCTCACCCCTCCAGGTCGGCGGCAACACTGAAGCTTTCTTT. It specifies CASSPLQVGGNTEAFF. The chain joins TRBV18 to TRBJ1-1; D not certain. The CDR3 runs to 16 residues. Germline loops: CDR1 KGHSH, CDR2 LQKENI. The V gene lost 3 bases and the J gene lost 2 bases, with 16 bases spanning the gap. Combining the CDR3 with reference TRBV18 and TRBJ1-1 gives the whole variable domain NAGVMQNPRHLVRRRGQEARLRCSPMKGHSHVYWYRQLPEEGLKFMVYLQKENIIDESGMPKERFSAEFPKEGPSILRIQQVVRGDSAAYFCASSPLQVGGNTEAFFGQGTRLTVV.

V gene TRBV3-1 combines with J gene TRBJ2-3, with a possible D match to TRBD2 (6 bases). The CDR3 totals 15 residues. V lost 4 bases, J lost 0 bases, and 11 bases lay in between. In germline, CDR1 is LGHDT, CDR2 YNNKEL (reference sequence). DNA for the CDR3: TGTGCCAGCAGCCCCCGGCTAGCGAGCACAGATACGCAGTATTTT. As protein: CASSPRLASTDTQYF.

This clonotype has ten or more counts. The chain carries TRBV28 and TRBJ1-5; TRBD1 agrees at 7 bases. Trimming cost V 5 bases and J 8 bases; bases outside gene matches: 6. CDR3 length: 13 amino acids. Germline CDR1 and CDR2: MDHEN and SYDVKM. Here the CDR3 DNA reads TGTGCCAGCAGTCCCCATGGGACAGAGCCCCAGCATTTT. Its translation is CASSPHGTEPQHF.

The chain has TRBV5-1 and TRBJ1-2, with TRBD1 identical over 11 bases. V lost 4 bases to trimming and J lost 8 bases; unmatched junction nucleotides: 7. The CDR3 is made up of 14 amino acids. Per the germline V gene, CDR1 is SGHRS and CDR2 is YFSETQ. The CDR3 DNA follows: TGCGCCAGCAGCCCTGGACAGGGGGCGCGGGGCTACACCTTC. Translation gives CASSPGQGARGYTF.

The chain links TRBV9 to TRBJ2-3; TRBD1 agrees at 9 bases. This CDR3 spans 17 amino acids. The V gene end was trimmed by 3 bases and the J gene end by 5 bases; junction bases not matched to a gene: 13. The V gene's germline CDR1 is SGDLS and CDR2 YYNGEE. As DNA, the CDR3 is TGTGCCAGCAGCGCCGCGGCCTCCGGGACAGGGCAAGATACGCAGTATTTT. It specifies CASSAAASGTGQDTQYF.